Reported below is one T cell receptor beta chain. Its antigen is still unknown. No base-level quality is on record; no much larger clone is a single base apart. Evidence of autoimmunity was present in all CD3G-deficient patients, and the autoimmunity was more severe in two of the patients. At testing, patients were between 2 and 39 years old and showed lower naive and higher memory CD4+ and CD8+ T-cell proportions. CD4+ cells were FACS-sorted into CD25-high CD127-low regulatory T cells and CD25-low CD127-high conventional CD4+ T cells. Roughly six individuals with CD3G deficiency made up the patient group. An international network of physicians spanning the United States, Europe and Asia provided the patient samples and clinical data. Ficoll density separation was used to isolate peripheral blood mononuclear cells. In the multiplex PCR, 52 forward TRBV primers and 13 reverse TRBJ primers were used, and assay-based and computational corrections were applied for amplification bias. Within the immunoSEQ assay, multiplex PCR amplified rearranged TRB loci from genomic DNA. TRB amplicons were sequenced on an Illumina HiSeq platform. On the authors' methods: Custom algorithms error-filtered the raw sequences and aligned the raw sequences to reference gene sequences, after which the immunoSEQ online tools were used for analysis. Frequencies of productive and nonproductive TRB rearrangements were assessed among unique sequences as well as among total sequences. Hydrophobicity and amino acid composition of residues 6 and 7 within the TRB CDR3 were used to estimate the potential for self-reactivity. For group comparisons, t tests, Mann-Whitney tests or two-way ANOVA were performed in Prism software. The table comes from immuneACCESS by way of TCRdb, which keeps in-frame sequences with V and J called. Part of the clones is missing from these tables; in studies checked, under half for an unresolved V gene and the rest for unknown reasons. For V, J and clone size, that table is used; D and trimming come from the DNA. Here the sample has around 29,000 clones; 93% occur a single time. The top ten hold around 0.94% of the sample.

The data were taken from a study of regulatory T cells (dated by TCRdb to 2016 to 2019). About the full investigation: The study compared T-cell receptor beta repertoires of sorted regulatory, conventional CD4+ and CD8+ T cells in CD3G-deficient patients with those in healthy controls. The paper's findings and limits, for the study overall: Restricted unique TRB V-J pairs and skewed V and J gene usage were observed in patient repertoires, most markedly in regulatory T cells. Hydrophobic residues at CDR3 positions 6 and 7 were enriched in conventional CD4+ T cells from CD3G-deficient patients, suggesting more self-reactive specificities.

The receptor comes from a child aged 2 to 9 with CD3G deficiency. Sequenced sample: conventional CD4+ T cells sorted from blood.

The encoded CDR3 is CASSLGRGLRGYTF. DNA sequence: TGTGCCAGCAGTTTAGGACGGGGGTTGAGAGGCTACACCTTC. The receptor chain draws on TRBV28 and TRBJ1-2; D gene: possibly TRBD1, on 5 matching bases. Taken from the germline V gene, the CDR1 and CDR2 loops are MDHEN and SYDVKM. At the junction V is shortened by 2 bases and J by 8 bases, with 15 bases in between. From the cysteine up to the phenylalanine, the CDR3 has a length of 14 residues. This entry keeps only the CDR3 DNA: 42 bases, framed from base 1.